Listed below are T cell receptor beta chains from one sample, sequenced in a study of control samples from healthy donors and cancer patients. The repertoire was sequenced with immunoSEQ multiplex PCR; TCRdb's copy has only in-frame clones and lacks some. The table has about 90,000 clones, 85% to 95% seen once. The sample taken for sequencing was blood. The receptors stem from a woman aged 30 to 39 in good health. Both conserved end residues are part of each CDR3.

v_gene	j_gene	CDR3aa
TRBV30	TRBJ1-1	CAWSSRHYTEAFF
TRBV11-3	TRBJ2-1	CASSFTSGYNEQFF
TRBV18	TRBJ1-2	CASSPRLDGYTF
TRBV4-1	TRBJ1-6	CASSQAGQRNSPLHF
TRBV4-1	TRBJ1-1	CASSQVWAGVTEAFF
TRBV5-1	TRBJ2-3	CASKPKTSASTDTQYF
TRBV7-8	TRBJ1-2	CASSLTGYGYTF
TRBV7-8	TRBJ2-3	CASSLEPRGGSTDTQYF
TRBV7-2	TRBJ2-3	CASSKTSGRKDTQYF
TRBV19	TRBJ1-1	CASSITGTGTEAFF
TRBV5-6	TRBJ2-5	CASSFGTKETQYF
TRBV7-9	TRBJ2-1	CASSRKDRDSYNEQFF
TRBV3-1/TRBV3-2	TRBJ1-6	CASSQDGAKLQPLHF
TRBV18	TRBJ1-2	CASSPRDRGYYGYTF
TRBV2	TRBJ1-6	CASTGRNSPLHF
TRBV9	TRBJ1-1	CASSPGDSYTEAFF
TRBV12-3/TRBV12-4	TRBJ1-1	CASSITGDTEAFF
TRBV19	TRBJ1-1	CASTDDRRTEAFF
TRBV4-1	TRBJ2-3	CASSRTSGSLSTDTQYF
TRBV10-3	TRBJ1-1	CAISDSDRMNTEAFF
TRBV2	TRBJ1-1	CASMTGRWNTEAFF
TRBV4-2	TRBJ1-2	CASSQDMGGYTF
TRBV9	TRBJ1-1	CASSALIRAGENTEAFF
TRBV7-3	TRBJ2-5	CASSPSGAQETQYF
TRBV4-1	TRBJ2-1	CASSQEPDSSYNEQFF
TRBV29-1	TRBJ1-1	CSVAAVMGTEAFF
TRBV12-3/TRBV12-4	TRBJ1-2	CASSLSGQPGYTF
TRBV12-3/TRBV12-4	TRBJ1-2	CASSFHYGYTF
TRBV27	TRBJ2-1	CASSYRGTSYNEQFF
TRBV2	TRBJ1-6	CASGQGNSPLHF
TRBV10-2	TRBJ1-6	CASRDPGNSPLHF
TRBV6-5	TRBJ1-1	CASSYSLGNTEAFF
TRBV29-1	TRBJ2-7	CSVARPGQGAPSEQYF
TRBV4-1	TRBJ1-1	CASSQGRTGGNTEAFF
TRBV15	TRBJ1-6	CATSRDRDGSPLHF
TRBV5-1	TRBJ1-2	CASSDGRNYGYTF
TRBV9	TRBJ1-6	CASSRQDNNSPLHF
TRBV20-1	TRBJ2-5	CSGQKQETQYF
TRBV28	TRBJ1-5	CASSTASNQPQHF
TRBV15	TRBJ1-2	CATSRGTTNYGYTF
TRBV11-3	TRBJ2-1	CASSFPRPYNEQFF
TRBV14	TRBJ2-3	CASSQLAGSTDTQYF
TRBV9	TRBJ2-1	CASSPRGTGLYEQFF
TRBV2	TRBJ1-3	CASSKDLFSGNTIYF
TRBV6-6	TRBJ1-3	CASSSGTGGNTIYF
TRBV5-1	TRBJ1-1	CASSPRGGTEAFF
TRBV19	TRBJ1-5	CASSILVAGQNQPQHF